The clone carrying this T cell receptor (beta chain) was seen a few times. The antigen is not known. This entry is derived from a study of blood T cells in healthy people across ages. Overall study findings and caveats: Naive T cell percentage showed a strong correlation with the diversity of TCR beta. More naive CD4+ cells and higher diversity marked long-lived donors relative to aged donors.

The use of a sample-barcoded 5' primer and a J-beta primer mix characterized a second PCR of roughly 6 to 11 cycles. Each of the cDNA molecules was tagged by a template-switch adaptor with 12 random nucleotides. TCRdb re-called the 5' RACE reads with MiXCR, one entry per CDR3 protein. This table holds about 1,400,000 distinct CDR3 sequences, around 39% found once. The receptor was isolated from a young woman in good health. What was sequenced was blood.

CDR3 region: CSVATGGVYNEQFF. For the CDR3, the DNA is TGCAGCGTGGCGACAGGGGGCGTCTACAATGAGCAGTTCTTC. This chain uses TRBV29-1 with TRBJ2-1; TRBD1 aligns across 10 bases. There are 14 residues in the CDR3. Germline V gene data show CDR1 as SQVTM and CDR2 as ANQGSEA. The V and J ends lost 6 bases and 3 bases, in that order; junction bases with no gene match: 5.